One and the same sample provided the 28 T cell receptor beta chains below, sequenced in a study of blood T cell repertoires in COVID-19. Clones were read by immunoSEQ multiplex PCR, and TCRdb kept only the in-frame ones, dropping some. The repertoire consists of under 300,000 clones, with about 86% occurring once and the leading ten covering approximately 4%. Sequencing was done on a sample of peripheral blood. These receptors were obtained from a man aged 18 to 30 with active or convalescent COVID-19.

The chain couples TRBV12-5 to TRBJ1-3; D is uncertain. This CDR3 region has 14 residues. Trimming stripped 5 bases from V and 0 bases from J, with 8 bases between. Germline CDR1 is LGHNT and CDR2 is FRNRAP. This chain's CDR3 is CASGQKSSGNTIYF. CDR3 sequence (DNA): TGTGCTAGTGGTCAGAAAAGCTCTGGAAACACCATATATTTT.

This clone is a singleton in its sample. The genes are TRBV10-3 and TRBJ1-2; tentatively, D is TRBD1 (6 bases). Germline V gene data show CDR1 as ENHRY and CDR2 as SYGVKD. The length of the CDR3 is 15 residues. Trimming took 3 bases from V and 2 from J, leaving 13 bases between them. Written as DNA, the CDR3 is TGTGCCATCAGTGAACAGGGAGTAGGAAACTATGGCTACACCTTC. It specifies CAISEQGVGNYGYTF.

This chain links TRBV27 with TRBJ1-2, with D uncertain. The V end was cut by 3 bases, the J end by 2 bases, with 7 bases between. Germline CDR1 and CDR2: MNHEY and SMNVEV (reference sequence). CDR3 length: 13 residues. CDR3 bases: TGTGCCAGCAGTTTCCGAGGAAACTATGGCTACACCTTC. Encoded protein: CASSFRGNYGYTF.

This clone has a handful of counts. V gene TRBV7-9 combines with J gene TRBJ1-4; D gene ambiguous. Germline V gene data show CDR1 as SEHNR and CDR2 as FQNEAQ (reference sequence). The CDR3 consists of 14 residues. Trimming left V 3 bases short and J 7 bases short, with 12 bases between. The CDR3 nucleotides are TGTGCCAGCAGCTTCGCCGAGTCGGGTGAAAAACTGTTTTTT. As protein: CASSFAESGEKLFF.

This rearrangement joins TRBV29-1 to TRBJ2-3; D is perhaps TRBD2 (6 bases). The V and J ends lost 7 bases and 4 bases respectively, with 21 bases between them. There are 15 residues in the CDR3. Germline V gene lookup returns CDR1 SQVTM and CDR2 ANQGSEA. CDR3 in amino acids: CSGRVGAVLSDTQYF. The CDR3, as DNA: TGCAGCGGGAGGGTAGGGGCGGTCTTGTCAGATACGCAGTATTTT.

The CDR3 here is CASSRNGRGEKLFF. CDR3 DNA sequence: TGTGCCAGCAGTAGGAACGGGCGGGGTGAAAAACTGTTTTTT. The V and J genes are TRBV27 and TRBJ1-4; no reliable D call. Germline lookup yields CDR1 MNHEY and CDR2 SMNVEV (reference sequence). CDR3 size: 14 residues. V shed 5 bases and J shed 7 bases, with 14 bases lying between them.

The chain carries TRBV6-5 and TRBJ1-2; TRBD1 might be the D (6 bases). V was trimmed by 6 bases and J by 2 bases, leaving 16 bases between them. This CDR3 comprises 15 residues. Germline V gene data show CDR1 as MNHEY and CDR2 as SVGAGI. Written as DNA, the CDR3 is TGTGCCAGCAGAAGGGGGGGCGGTCAAAACTATGGCTACACCTTC. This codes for CASRRGGGQNYGYTF.

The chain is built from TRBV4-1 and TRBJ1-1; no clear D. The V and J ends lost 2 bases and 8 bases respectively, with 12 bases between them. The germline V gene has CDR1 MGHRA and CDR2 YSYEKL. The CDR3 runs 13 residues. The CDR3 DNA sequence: TGCGCCAGCAGCCAACATTTTTCGGGAGAAGCTTTCTTT. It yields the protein CASSQHFSGEAFF.

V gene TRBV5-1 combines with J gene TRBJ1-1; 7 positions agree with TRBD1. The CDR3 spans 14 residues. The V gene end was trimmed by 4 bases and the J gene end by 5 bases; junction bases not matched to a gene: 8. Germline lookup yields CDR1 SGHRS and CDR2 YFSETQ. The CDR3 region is CASSLQTGRTEAFF. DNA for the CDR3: TGCGCCAGCAGCCTGCAGACAGGGCGAACTGAAGCTTTCTTT.

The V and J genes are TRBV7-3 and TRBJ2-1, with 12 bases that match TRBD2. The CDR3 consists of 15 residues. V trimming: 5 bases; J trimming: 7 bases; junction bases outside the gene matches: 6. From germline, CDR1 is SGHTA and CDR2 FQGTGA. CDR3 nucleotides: TGTGCCAGCAGCCAGACTAGCGGGGGTTGGAATGAGCAGTTCTTC. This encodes CASSQTSGGWNEQFF. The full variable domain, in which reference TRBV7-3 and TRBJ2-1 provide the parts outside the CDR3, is GAGVSQTPSNKVTEKGKYVELRCDPISGHTALYWYRQSLGQGPEFLIYFQGTGAADDSGLPNDRFFAVRPEGSVSTLKIQRTERGDSAVYLCASSQTSGGWNEQFFGPGTRLTVL.

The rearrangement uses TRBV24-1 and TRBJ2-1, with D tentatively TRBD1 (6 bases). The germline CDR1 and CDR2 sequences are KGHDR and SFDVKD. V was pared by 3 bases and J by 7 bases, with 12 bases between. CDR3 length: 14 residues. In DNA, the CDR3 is TGTGCCACCAGTGATAGGGGGACGGGGAATGAGCAGTTCTTC. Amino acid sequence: CATSDRGTGNEQFF.

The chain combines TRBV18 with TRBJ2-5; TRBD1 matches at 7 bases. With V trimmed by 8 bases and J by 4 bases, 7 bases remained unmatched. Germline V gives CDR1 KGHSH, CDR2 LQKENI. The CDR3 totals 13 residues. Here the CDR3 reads CASRDSRGETQYF. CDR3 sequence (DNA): TGTGCCAGCCGGGACAGCCGCGGAGAGACCCAGTACTTC.

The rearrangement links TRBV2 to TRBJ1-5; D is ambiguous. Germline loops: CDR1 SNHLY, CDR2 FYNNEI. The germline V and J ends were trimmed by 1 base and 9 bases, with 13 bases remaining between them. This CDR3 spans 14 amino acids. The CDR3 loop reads CASSEETRSGPQHF. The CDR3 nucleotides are TGTGCCAGCAGTGAAGAAACAAGATCAGGGCCCCAGCATTTT.

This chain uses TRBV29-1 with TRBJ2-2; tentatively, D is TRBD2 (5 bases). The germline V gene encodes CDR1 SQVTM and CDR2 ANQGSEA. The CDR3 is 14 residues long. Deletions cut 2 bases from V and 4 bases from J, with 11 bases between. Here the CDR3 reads CSVESAAGTGELFF. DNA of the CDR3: TGCAGCGTTGAATCTGCGGCGGGCACCGGGGAGCTGTTTTTT.

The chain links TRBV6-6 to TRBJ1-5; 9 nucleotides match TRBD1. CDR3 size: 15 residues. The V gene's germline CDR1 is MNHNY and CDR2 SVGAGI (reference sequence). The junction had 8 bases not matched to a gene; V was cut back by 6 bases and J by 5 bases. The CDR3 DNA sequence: TGTGCCAGCAGCCAGGGACAGGGAAGCGATCAGCCCCAGCATTTT. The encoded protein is CASSQGQGSDQPQHF.

CDR3 sequence: CASSQGGGGFGETQYF. The CDR3 DNA sequence: TGTGCCAGCAGCCAAGGCGGCGGGGGGTTTGGGGAGACCCAGTACTTC. The genes are TRBV3-1 (or the pseudogene TRBV3-2) and TRBJ2-5, with TRBD2 matching over 8 bases. V was clipped by 1 base and J by 5 bases; unmatched bases: 9. CDR3 length equals 16 residues. Germline V gene data show CDR1 as LGHDT and CDR2 as YNNKEL (reference sequence).

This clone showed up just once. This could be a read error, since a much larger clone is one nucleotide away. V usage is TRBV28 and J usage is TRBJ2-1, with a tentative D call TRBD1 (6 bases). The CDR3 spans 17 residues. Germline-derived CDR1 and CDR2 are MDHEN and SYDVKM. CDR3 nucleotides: TGTGCCAGCAGGACGGCGGTGGGGGCAGAATACGACAATAAGCAGTTCTTC. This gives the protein CASRTAVGAEYDNKQFF.

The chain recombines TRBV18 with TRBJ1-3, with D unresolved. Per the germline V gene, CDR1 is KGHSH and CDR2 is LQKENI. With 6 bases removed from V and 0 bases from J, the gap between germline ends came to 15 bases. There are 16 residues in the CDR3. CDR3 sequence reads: CASSKTQTLSGNTIYF. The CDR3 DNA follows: TGTGCCAGCTCCAAAACACAAACCCTCTCTGGAAACACCATATATTTT.

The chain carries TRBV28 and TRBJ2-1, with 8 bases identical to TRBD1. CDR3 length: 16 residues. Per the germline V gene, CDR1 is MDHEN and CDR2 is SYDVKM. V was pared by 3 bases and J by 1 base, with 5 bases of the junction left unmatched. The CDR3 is CASSLDRAASYNEQFF. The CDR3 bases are TGTGCCAGCAGTTTGGACAGGGCGGCGTCCTACAATGAGCAGTTCTTC.

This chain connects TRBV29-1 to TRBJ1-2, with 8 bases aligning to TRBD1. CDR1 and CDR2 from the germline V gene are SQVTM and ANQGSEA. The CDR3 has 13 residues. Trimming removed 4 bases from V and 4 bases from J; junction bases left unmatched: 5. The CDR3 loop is CSVVPGGGYGYTF. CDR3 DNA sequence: TGCAGCGTTGTTCCAGGGGGCGGCTATGGCTACACCTTC.

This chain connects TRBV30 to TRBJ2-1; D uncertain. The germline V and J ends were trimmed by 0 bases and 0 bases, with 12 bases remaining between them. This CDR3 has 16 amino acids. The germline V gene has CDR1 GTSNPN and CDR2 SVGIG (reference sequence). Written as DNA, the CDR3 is TGTGCCTGGAGTGTGACAACACCCATCTCCTACAATGAGCAGTTCTTC. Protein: CAWSVTTPISYNEQFF.

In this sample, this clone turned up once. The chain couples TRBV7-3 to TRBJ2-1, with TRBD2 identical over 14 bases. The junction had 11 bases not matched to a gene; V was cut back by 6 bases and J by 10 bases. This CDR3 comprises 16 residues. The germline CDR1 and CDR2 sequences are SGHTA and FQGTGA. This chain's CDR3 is CASSPPGTSGRTEQFF. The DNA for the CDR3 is TGTGCCAGCAGTCCTCCCGGGACTAGCGGGAGAACAGAGCAGTTCTTC.

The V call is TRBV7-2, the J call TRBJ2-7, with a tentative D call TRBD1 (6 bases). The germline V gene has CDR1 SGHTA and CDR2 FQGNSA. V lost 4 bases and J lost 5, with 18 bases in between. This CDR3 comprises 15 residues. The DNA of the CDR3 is TGTGCCAGCAGCTCATCACAGGGATTCATCCACGAGCAGTACTTC. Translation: CASSSSQGFIHEQYF.

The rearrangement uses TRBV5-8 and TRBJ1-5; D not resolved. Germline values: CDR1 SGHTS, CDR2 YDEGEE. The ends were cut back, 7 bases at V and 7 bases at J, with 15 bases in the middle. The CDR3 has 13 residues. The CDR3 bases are TGTGCCAGCGGCGAGGATCACACACAGCCCCAGCATTTT. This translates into CASGEDHTQPQHF.

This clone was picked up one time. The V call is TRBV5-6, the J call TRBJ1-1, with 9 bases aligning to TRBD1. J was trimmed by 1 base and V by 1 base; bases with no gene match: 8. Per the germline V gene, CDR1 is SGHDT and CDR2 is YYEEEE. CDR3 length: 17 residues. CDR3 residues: CASSLFRTGVWNTEAFF. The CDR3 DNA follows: TGTGCCAGCAGCTTGTTCCGGACAGGGGTTTGGAACACTGAAGCTTTCTTT.

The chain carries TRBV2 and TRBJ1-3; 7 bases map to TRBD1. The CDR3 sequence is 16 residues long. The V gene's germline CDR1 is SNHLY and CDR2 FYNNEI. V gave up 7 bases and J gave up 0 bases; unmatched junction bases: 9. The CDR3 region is CASTPGGPISGNTIYF. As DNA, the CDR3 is TGTGCCAGCACCCCAGGGGGTCCTATCTCTGGAAACACCATATATTTT.

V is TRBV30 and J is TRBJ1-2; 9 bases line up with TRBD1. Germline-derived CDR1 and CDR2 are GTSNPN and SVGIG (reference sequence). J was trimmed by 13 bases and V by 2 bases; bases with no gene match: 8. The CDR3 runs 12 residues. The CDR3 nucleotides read TGTGCCTGGAGTTTGACACAGGGGGCGTGCACCTTC. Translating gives CAWSLTQGACTF.

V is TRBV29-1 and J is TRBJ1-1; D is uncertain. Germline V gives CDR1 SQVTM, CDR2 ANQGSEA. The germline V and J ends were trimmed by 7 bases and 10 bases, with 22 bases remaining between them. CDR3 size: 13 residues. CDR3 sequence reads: CSAGGPGSYRAFF. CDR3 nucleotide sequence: TGCAGCGCTGGCGGCCCGGGATCTTACAGAGCTTTCTTT.